This T cell receptor beta chain was identified during a study of blood T cells in healthy people across ages. This clonotype was seen a handful of times. Each donor had approximately 10 milliliters of peripheral blood drawn. PBMCs numbering at least 7 million were isolated per sample. Extractions gave at least 6 micrograms of total RNA per sample. Trimming took 4 bases from V and 13 from J; bases not matched to a gene: 7. CDR3 length equals 11 residues. The germline CDR1 and CDR2 sequences are GTSNPN and SVGIG (reference sequence). Primers used in a second PCR of about 7 to 12 cycles were a sample-barcoded 5' primer and a J-beta primer mix. Every cDNA molecule bore a tag from a template-switch adaptor containing 12 random nucleotides. TCRdb passed the 5' RACE reads through MiXCR, listing each CDR3 protein once. The table has approximately 880,000 distinct CDR3 sequences, roughly 52% seen once.

Specimen: blood. The rearrangement joins TRBV30 to TRBJ2-5, with 9 bases lining up with TRBD1. The receptor comes from a man aged 25-45 years in good health. The CDR3 coding sequence is TGTGCCTGGAACCTAGGACAGGGGCTGTACTTC. Translated, it gives CAWNLGQGLYF.